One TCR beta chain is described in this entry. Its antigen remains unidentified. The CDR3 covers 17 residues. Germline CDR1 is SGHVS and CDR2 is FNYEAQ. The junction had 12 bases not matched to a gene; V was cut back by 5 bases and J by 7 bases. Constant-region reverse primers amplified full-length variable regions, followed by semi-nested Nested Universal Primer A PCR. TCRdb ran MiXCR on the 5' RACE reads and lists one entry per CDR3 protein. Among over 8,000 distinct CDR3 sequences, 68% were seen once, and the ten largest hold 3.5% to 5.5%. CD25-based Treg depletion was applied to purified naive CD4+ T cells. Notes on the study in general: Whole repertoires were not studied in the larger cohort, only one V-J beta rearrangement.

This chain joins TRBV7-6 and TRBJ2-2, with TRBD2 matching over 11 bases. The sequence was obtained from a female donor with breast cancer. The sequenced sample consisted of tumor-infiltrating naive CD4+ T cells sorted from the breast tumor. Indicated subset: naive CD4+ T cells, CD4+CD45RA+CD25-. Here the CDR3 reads CASSVIAGGMRSGELFF. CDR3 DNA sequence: TGTGCCAGCAGCGTTATAGCGGGGGGGATGCGGAGCGGGGAGCTGTTTTTT.